This TCR beta chain is drawn from a study of response to subunit inactivated influenza vaccine. This clonotype has ten or more counts. TCRdb reanalysed the RT-PCR reads using MiXCR and keeps one entry per CDR3 protein. The data show 700,000 to 900,000 distinct CDR3 sequences, with 20% to 25% seen just once and about 9.4% held by the top ten. The TCR sequence derives from a man aged 45-65 years who received an inactivated influenza vaccine. The input for sequencing was PBMCs from blood, taken roughly 5 days after vaccination.

CDR3 sequence: CASSTTPEGNYGYTF. As DNA, the CDR3 is TGTGCCAGCAGCACGACACCCGAAGGGAACTATGGCTACACCTTC. V and J are TRBV6-1 and TRBJ1-2; D gene uncertain. This CDR3 has 15 residues. The germline gives CDR1 MNHNS, CDR2 SASEGT. Trimming cost V 6 bases and J 2 bases, with 16 bases left between them.